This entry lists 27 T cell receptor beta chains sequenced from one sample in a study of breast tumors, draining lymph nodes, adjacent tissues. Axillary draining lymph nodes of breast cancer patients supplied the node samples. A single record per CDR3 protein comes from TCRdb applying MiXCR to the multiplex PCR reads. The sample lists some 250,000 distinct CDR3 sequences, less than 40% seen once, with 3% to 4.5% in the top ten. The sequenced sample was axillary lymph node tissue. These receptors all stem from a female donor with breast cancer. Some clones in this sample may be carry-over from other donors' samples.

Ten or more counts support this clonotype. This CDR3 is CASSSTGGNGYTF. As DNA, the CDR3 is TGTGCCAGCAGCTCGACAGGGGGCAATGGCTACACCTTC. The chain recombines TRBV7-9 with TRBJ1-2; the match to TRBD1 covers 10 bases. CDR3 length: 13 amino acids. Trimming took 4 bases from V and 6 from J; bases not matched to a gene: 2. The germline V gene encodes CDR1 SEHNR and CDR2 FQNEAQ (reference sequence).

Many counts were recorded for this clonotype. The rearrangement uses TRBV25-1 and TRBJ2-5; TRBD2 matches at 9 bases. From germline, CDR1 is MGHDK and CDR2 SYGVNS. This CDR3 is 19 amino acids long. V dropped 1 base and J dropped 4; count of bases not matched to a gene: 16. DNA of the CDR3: TGTGCCAGCAGTGAATTGGGGGTGAACGCGGGAGGGTCGCGAGAGACCCAGTACTTC. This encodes CASSELGVNAGGSRETQYF. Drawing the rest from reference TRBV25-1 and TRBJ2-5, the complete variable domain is EADIYQTPRYLVIGTGKKITLECSQTMGHDKMYWYQQDPGMELHLIHYSYGVNSTEKGDLSSESTVSRIRTEHFPLTLESARPSHTSQYLCASSELGVNAGGSRETQYFGPGTRLLVL.

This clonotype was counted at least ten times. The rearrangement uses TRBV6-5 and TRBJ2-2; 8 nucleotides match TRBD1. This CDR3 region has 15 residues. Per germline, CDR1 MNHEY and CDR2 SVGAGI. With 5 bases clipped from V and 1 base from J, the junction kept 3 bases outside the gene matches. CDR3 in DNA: TGTGCCAGCAGTCCCGACAGGGGGAACACCGGGGAGCTGTTTTTT. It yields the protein CASSPDRGNTGELFF.

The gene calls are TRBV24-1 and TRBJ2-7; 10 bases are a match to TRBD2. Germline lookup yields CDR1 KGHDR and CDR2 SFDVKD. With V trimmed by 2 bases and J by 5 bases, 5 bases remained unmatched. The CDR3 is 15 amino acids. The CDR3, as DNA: TGTGCCACCAGTGATTGGGGACTAGCGTCTCACGAGCAGTACTTC. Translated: CATSDWGLASHEQYF.

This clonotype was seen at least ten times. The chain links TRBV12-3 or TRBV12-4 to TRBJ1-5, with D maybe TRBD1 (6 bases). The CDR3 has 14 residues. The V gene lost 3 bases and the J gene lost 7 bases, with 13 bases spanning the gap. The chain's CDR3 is CASSFGQGKQPQHF. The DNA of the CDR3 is TGTGCCAGCAGTTTCGGTCAGGGGAAACAGCCCCAGCATTTT.

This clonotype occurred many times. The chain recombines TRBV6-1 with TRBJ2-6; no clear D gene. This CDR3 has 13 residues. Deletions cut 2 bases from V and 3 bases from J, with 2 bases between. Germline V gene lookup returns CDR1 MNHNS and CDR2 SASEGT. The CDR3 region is CASSESGANVLTF. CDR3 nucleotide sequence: TGTGCCAGCAGTGAAAGTGGGGCCAACGTCCTGACTTTC.

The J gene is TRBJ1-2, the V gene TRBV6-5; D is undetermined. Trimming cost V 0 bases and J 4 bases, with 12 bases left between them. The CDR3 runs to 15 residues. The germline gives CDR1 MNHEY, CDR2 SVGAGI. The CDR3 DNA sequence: TGTGCCAGCAGTTACTCATACAGAGGTAGCTATGGCTACACCTTC. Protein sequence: CASSYSYRGSYGYTF.

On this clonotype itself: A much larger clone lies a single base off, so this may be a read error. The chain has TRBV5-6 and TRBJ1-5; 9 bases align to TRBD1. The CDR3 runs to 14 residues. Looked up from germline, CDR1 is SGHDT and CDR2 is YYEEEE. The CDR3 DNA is TGTGCCAGCAGCTTCGCGACAGGGGGTCAGTCCCAGCATTTT. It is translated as CASSFATGGQSQHF.

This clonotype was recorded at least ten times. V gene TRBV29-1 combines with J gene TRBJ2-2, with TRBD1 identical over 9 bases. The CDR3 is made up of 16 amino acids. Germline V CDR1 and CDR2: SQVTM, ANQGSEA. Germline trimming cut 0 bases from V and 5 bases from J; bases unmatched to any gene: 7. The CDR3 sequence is CSVEDLQGARTGELFF. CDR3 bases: TGCAGCGTTGAAGATTTACAGGGGGCCAGAACCGGGGAGCTGTTTTTT.

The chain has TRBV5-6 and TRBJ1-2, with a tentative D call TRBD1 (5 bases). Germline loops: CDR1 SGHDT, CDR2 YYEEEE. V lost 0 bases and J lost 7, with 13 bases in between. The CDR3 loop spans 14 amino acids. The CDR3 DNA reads TGTGCCAGCAGCTTGGACGTCCCGGGGGGTGGCTACACCTTC. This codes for CASSLDVPGGGYTF.

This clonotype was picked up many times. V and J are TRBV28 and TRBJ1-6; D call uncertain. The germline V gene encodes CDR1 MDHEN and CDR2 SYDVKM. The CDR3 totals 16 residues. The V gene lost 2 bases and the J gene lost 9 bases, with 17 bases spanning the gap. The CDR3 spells CASSLVAGKRTSPLHF. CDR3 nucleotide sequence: TGTGCCAGCAGTTTAGTTGCGGGGAAGCGTACTTCACCCCTCCACTTT.

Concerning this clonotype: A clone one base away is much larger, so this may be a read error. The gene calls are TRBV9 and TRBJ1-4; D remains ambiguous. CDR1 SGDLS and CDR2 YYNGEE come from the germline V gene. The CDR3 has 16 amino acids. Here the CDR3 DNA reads TGTGCCAGCAGCGTAGGGCCCGGGGTGTATCAAGAAACACTGTTTTTT. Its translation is CASSVGPGVYQETLFF. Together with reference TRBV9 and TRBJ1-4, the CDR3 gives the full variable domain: DSGVTQTPKHLITATGQRVTLRCSPRSGDLSVYWYQQSLDQGLQFLIQYYNGEERAKGNILERFSAQQFPDLHSELNLSSLELGDSALYFCASSVGPGVYQETLFFGSGTQLSVL.

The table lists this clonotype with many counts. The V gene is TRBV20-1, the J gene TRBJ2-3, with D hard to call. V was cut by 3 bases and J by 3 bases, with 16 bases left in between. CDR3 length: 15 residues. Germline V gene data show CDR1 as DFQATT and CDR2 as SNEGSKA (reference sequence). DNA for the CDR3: TGCAGTGCTAGTAGGCCCATCGGACGGACAGATACGCAGTATTTT. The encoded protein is CSASRPIGRTDTQYF.

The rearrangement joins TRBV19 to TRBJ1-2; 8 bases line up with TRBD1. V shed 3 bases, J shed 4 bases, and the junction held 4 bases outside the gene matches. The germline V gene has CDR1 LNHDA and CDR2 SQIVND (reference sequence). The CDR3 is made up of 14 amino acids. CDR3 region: CASSMGQAGYGYTF. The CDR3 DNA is TGTGCCAGTAGTATGGGACAGGCGGGCTATGGCTACACCTTC.

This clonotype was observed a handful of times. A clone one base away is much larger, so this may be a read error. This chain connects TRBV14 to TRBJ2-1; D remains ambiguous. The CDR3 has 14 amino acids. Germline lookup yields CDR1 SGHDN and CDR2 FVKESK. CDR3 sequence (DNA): TGTGCCAGCAGCCAATGGGCCACTAACAATGAGCAGTCCTTC. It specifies CASSQWATNNEQSF.

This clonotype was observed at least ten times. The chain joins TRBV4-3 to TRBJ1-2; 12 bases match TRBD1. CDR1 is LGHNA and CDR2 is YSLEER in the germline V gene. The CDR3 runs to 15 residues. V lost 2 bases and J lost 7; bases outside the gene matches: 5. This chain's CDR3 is CASSQFGTGGTGYTF. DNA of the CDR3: TGCGCCAGCAGCCAATTCGGGACAGGGGGCACTGGCTACACCTTC.

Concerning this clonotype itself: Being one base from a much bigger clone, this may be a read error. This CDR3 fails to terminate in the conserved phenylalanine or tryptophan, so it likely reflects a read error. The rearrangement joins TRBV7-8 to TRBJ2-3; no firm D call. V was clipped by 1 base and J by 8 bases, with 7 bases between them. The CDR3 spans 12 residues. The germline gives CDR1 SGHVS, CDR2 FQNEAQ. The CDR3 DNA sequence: TGTGCCAGCAGCTTAGAGGTCCTTACGCAGTATCTT. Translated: CASSLEVLTQYL.

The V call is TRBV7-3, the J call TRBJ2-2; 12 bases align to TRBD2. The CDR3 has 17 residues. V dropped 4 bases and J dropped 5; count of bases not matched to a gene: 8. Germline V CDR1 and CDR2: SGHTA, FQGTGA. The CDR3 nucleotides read TGTGCCAGCAGCTCTACTAGCGGGAGGATGGGAACCGGGGAGCTGTTTTTT. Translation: CASSSTSGRMGTGELFF.

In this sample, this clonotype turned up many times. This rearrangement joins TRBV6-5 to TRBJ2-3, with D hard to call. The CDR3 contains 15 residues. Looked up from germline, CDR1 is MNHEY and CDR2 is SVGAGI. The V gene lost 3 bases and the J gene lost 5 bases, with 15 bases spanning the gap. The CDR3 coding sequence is TGTGCCAGCAGTTATCACGGTGTCTCTGGAGATACGCAGTATTTT. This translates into CASSYHGVSGDTQYF.

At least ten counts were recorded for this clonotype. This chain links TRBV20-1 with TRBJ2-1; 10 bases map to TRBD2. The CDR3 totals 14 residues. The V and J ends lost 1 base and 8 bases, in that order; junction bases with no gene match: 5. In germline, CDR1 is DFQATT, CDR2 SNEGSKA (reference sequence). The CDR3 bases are TGCAGTGCTAGAGGAGCGGGGGGGATCGATGAGCAGTTCTTC. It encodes CSARGAGGIDEQFF.

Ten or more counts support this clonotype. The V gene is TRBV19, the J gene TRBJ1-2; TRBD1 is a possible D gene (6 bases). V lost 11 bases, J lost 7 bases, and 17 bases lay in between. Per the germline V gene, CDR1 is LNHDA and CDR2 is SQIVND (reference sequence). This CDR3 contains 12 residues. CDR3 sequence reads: CASAVGARGYTF. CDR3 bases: TGTGCCTCGGCCGTGGGGGCGCGTGGCTACACCTTC. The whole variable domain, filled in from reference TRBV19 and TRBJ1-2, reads DGGITQSPKYLFRKEGQNVTLSCEQNLNHDAMYWYRQDPGQGLRLIYYSQIVNDFQKGDIAEGYSVSREKKESFPLTVTSAQKNPTAFYLCASAVGARGYTFGSGTRLTVV.

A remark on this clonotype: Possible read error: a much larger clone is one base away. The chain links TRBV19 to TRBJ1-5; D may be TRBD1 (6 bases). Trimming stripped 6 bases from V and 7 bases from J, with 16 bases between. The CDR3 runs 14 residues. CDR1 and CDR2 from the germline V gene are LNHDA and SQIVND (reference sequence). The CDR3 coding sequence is TGTGCCAGTAGGCCAGGGGTTTGGTTGCAGCCCCAGCATTTT. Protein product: CASRPGVWLQPQHF. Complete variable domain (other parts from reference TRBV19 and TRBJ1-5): DGGITQSPKYLFRKEGQNVTLSCEQNLNHDAMYWYRQDPGQGLRLIYYSQIVNDFQKGDIAEGYSVSREKKESFPLTVTSAQKNPTAFYLCASRPGVWLQPQHFGDGTRLSIL.

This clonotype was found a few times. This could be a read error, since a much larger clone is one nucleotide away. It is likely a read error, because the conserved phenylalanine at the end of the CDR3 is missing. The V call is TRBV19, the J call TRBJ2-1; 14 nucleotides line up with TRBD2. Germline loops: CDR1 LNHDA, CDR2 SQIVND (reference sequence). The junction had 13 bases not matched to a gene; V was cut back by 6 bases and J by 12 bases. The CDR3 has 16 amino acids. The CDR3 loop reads CASSWTGTSGSEGQFS. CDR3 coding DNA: TGTGCCAGTAGCTGGACGGGGACTAGCGGGAGTGAGGGGCAGTTCTCC.

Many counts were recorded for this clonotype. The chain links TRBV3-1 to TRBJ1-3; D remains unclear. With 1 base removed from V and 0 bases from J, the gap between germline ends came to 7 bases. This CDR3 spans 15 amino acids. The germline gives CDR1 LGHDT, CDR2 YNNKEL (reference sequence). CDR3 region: CASSQVLSSGNTIYF. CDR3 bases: TGTGCCAGCAGCCAAGTCTTGTCCTCTGGAAACACCATATATTTT.

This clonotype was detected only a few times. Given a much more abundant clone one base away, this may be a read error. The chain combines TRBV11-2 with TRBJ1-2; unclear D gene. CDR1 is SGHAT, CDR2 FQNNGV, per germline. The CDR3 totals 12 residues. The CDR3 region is CASSFATYAYTF. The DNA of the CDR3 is TGTGCCAGCAGCTTCGCCACCTATGCCTACACCTTC. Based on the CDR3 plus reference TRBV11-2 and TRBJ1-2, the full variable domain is EAGVAQSPRYKIIEKRQSVAFWCNPISGHATLYWYQQILGQGPKLLIQFQNNGVVDDSQLPKDRFSAERLKGVDSTLKIQPAKLEDSAVYLCASSFATYAYTFGSGTRLTVV.

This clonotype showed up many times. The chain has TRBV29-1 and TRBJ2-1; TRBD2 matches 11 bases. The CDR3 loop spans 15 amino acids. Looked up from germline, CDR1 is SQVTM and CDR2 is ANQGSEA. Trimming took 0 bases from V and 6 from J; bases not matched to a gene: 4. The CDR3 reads CSVEDLLAGGNEQFF. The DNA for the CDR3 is TGCAGCGTTGAAGATCTGCTAGCGGGAGGCAATGAGCAGTTCTTC.

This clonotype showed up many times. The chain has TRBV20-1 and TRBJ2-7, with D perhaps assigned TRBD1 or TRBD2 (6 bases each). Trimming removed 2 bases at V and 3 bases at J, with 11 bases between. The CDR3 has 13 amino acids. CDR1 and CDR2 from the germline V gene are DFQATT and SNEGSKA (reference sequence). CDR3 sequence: CSARSGGNYEQYF. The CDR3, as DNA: TGCAGTGCTAGATCCGGGGGCAACTACGAGCAGTACTTC.